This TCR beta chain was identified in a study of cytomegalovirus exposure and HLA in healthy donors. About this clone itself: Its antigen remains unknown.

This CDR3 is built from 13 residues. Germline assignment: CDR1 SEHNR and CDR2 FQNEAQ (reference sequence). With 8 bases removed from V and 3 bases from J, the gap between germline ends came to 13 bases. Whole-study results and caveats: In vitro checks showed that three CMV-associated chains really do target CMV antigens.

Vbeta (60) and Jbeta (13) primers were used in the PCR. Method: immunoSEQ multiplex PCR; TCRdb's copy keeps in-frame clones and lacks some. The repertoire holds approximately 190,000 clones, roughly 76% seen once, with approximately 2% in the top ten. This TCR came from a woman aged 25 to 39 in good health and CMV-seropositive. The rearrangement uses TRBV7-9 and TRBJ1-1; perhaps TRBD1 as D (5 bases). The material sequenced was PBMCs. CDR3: CASGTGGDTEAFF. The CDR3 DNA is TGTGCCAGCGGGACGGGGGGGGACACTGAAGCTTTCTTT.